This T cell receptor beta chain is from a study of blood T cell repertoires in COVID-19. Study at large: PBMCs, B-cell-depleted T cells, or T cells provided the cDNA or gDNA that made up the material.

The study drew participants aged roughly 18 to 89 years from about two dozen US areas. Donors in Cohort 3 counted as recovered after two negative PCRs, clearance, or symptom resolution. CDR1 and CDR2 (germline): LNHDA, SQIVND (reference sequence). V lost 10 bases to trimming and J lost 6 bases; unmatched junction nucleotides: 11. The CDR3 is 14 residues long. Clones were read by immunoSEQ multiplex PCR, and TCRdb kept only the in-frame ones, dropping some. The sample contains 150,000 or so clones, more than 65% of which appear only once. V usage is TRBV19 and J usage is TRBJ2-2; 7 bases fit TRBD2. This clonotype was obtained from a middle-aged man who had recovered from COVID-19. The sequenced material came from PBMCs or T cells enriched from blood (not recorded which). This CDR3 is CATRGEGYAGELFF. CDR3 DNA: TGTGCCACCCGAGGGGAGGGATATGCCGGGGAGCTGTTTTTT.